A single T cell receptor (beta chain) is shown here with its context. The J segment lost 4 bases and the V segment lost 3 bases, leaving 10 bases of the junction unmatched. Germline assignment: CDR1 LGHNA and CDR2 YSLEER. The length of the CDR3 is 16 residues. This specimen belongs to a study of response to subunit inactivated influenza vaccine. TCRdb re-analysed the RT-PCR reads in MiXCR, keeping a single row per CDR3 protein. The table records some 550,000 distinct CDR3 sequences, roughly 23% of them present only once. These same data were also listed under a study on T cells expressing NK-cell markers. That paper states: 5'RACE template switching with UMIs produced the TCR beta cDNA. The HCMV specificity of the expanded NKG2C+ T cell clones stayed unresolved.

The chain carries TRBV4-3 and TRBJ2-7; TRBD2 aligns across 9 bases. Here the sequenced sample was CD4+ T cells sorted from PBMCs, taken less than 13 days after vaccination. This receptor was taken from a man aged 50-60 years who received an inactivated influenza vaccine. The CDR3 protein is CASSQDALREGYEQYF. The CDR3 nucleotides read TGCGCCAGCAGCCAGGACGCTCTGCGGGAGGGGTACGAGCAGTACTTC.